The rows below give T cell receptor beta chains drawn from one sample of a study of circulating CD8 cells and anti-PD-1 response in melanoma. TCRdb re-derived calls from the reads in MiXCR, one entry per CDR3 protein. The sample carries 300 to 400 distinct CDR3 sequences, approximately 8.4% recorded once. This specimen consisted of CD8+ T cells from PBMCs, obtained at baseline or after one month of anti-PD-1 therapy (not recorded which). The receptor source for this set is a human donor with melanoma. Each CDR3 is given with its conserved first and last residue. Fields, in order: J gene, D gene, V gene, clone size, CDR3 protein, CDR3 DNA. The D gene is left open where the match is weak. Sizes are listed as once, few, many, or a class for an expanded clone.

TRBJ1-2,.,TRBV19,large,CASSITPVGGADGYTF,TGTGCCAGTAGTATAACCCCCGTAGGGGGGGCCGATGGCTACACCTTC
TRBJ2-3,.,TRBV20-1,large,CSARDLSAVTDTQYF,TGCAGTGCTAGAGATCTCTCAGCGGTCACAGATACGCAGTATTTT
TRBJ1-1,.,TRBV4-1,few,CGSCLGVLNSGAFF,TGCGGCAGCTGTTTGGGCGTTCTGAATTCTGGAGCTTTCTTT
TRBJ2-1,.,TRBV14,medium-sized,CASSHGNEQFF,TGTGCCAGCAGCCATGGAAATGAGCAGTTCTTC
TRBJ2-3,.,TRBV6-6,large,CASRADTTTDTQYF,TGTGCCAGCAGAGCAGATACTACCACAGATACGCAGTATTTT
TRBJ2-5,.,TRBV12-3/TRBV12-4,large,CASSPTGQETQYF,TGTGCCAGCAGTCCTACAGGGCAGGAGACCCAGTACTTC
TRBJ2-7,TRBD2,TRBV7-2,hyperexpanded,CASSSGGRGDEQYF,TGTGCCAGCAGCAGCGGGGGCCGGGGGGATGAGCAGTACTTC
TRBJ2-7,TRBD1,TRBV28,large,CASSPTRDSSYEQYF,TGTGCCAGCAGCCCCACCCGGGACAGCTCCTACGAGCAGTACTTC
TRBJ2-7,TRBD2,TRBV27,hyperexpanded,CASSSVREGRANEQYF,TGTGCCAGCAGTTCAGTAAGGGAGGGGAGAGCAAACGAGCAGTACTTC
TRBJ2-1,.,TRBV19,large,CASSAGGGAYNEQFF,TGTGCCAGTAGTGCAGGGGGGGGCGCTTACAATGAGCAGTTCTTC
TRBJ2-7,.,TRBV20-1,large,CSARDLGEGQYF,TGCAGTGCTAGAGATCTGGGAGAAGGGCAGTACTTC
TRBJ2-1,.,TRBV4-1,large,CASSRQWGDEQFF,TGCGCCAGCAGCCGGCAATGGGGCGATGAGCAGTTCTTC
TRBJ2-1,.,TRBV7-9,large,CAMGEVGKDEQFF,TGTGCCATGGGCGAGGTGGGAAAGGATGAGCAGTTCTTC
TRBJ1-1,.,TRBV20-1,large,CSARDPMGVDTEAFF,TGCAGTGCTAGAGACCCTATGGGCGTTGACACTGAAGCTTTCTTT
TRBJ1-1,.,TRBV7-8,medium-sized,CASSLGDHKAFF,TGTGCCAGCAGCTTGGGCGACCATAAGGCTTTCTTT